These 26 T cell receptor beta chains originate from one sample sequenced in a study of cytomegalovirus exposure and HLA in healthy donors. Here immunoSEQ multiplex PCR was the method, and the copy in TCRdb shows in-frame clones only, minus some. The sample contains about 170,000 clones, roughly nine tenths of which appear only once. Sequencing was carried out using PBMCs. These receptors were obtained from a woman in her late teens or twenties in good health and CMV-seropositive.

V and J are TRBV25-1 and TRBJ2-1; D perhaps matches TRBD2 (7 bases). The CDR3 totals 14 residues. Per germline, CDR1 MGHDK and CDR2 SYGVNS. The ends were cut back, 4 bases at V and 5 bases at J, with 12 bases in the middle. The CDR3 DNA reads TGTGCCAGCAGTGCGGGGGGCTTGGACAATGAGCAGTTCTTC. This sequence encodes CASSAGGLDNEQFF.

V is TRBV7-2 and J is TRBJ2-1; D uncertain. Trimming left V 3 bases short and J 9 bases short, with 12 bases between. Per the germline V gene, CDR1 is SGHTA and CDR2 is FQGNSA. The CDR3 totals 13 residues. In DNA form, the CDR3 reads TGTGCCAGCAGCTTCCTAGGTCTCCCTGAGCAGTTCTTC. Protein sequence: CASSFLGLPEQFF.

The chain has TRBV14 and TRBJ1-2; 9 nucleotides line up with TRBD1. CDR1 is SGHDN, CDR2 FVKESK, per germline. The ends lost 8 bases at V and 0 bases at J; junction bases unmatched: 10. The CDR3 contains 16 residues. DNA for the CDR3: TGTGCCAGCCGGGGTGGACAGGGGACAGCTAACTATGGCTACACCTTC. It codes for CASRGGQGTANYGYTF.

The genes are TRBV30 and TRBJ2-3; the match to TRBD1 covers 10 bases. There are 15 residues in the CDR3. Germline V gene lookup returns CDR1 GTSNPN and CDR2 SVGIG (reference sequence). The V and J ends lost 3 bases and 5 bases, in that order; junction bases with no gene match: 8. CDR3 DNA sequence: TGTGCCTGGAGCTGGACAGGGGGGACTTTAGATACGCAGTATTTT. This translates into CAWSWTGGTLDTQYF.

The chain joins TRBV27 to TRBJ2-5; 10 nucleotides match TRBD2. CDR1 is MNHEY and CDR2 is SMNVEV in the germline V gene (reference sequence). The CDR3 totals 15 residues. V lost 3 bases to trimming and J lost 4 bases; unmatched junction nucleotides: 5. Here the CDR3 DNA reads TGTGCCAGCAGTTTTCTAGCGGGAGTAGGAGAGACCCAGTACTTC. The encoded protein is CASSFLAGVGETQYF.

The gene calls are TRBV9 and TRBJ2-1, with 14 bases fitting TRBD2. Unmatched junction bases numbered 5, after V lost 3 bases and J lost 0 bases. This CDR3 contains 18 residues. Germline V gene sequence: CDR1 SGDLS, CDR2 YYNGEE. The CDR3 region has the DNA TGTGCCAGCAGCGGAAAAGGGACTAGCGGGAGCTCCTACAATGAGCAGTTCTTC. Amino acid sequence: CASSGKGTSGSSYNEQFF.

The chain carries TRBV11-2 and TRBJ2-1; 13 nucleotides line up with TRBD2. The trim removed 2 bases at V and 5 bases at J, leaving 6 bases unmatched. The CDR3 loop spans 17 amino acids. The germline gives CDR1 SGHAT, CDR2 FQNNGV. The CDR3 nucleotides are TGTGCCAGCAGCTTATATGGACTAGCGGGAGTCAACAATGAGCAGTTCTTC. This sequence encodes CASSLYGLAGVNNEQFF.

The chain combines TRBV30 with TRBJ2-2, with D possibly being TRBD1 (5 bases). The CDR3 covers 12 residues. V lost 2 bases, J lost 5 bases, and 6 bases lay in between. CDR1 GTSNPN and CDR2 SVGIG come from the germline V gene (reference sequence). CDR3: CAWSYRTGELFF. The CDR3 nucleotides are TGTGCCTGGAGTTACAGGACCGGGGAGCTGTTTTTT.

The V and J genes are TRBV4-2 and TRBJ2-1; 7 nucleotides match TRBD2. This CDR3 is built from 18 residues. Trimming cost V 0 bases and J 1 base; bases outside gene matches: 9. Germline V gives CDR1 LGHNA, CDR2 YNFKEQ. The CDR3 spells CASSQDLRASGSYNEQFF. CDR3 DNA: TGTGCCAGCAGCCAAGATCTACGGGCTAGCGGATCCTACAATGAGCAGTTCTTC.

J is TRBJ2-7 and V is TRBV10-3, with TRBD1 identical over 8 bases. Germline CDR1 reads ENHRY; CDR2 reads SYGVKD. The V and J ends lost 8 bases and 3 bases, in that order; junction bases with no gene match: 9. The CDR3 has 14 residues. Written as DNA, the CDR3 is TGTGCCATCTCCTCGACAGGGGACTTCTACGAGCAGTACTTC. It codes for CAISSTGDFYEQYF.

The gene calls are TRBV5-1 and TRBJ2-5, with a weak D call TRBD2 (6 bases). Germline values: CDR1 SGHRS, CDR2 YFSETQ. This CDR3 comprises 15 residues. V dropped 4 bases and J dropped 5 bases, with 18 bases sitting between them. The CDR3 coding sequence is TGCGCCAGCAGCCCGTTTGCAGGAGGGGACGAGACCCAGTACTTC. Residues: CASSPFAGGDETQYF.

V and J are TRBV27 and TRBJ2-7, with D uncertain. V was pared by 3 bases and J by 1 base, with 13 bases between. The CDR3 covers 15 residues. CDR1 is MNHEY and CDR2 is SMNVEV in the germline V gene (reference sequence). CDR3 coding DNA: TGTGCCAGCAGTTTGTCTTCCGGGTCGTCCTACGAGCAGTACTTC. Translating it yields CASSLSSGSSYEQYF.

The chain couples TRBV29-1 to TRBJ1-1; D is undetermined. The CDR3 length is 12 residues. V gave up 4 bases and J gave up 4 bases, with 10 bases separating them. Germline loops: CDR1 SQVTM, CDR2 ANQGSEA. This chain's CDR3 is CSVVRVGTEAFF. The DNA of the CDR3 is TGCAGCGTTGTGAGGGTGGGCACTGAAGCTTTCTTT. Together with reference TRBV29-1 and TRBJ1-1, the CDR3 gives the full variable domain: SAVISQKPSRDICQRGTSLTIQCQVDSQVTMMFWYRQQPGQSLTLIATANQGSEATYESGFVIDKFPISRPNLTFSTLTVSNMSPEDSSIYLCSVVRVGTEAFFGQGTRLTVV.

The V and J genes are TRBV6-1 and TRBJ1-2, with D perhaps matching TRBD1 (6 bases). The germline V and J ends were trimmed by 6 bases and 4 bases, with 15 bases remaining between them. Germline CDR1 reads MNHNS; CDR2 reads SASEGT. The CDR3 is made up of 14 amino acids. This CDR3 is CASSSGGGLYGYTF. CDR3 nucleotide sequence: TGTGCCAGCAGCTCCGGTGGGGGCCTCTATGGCTACACCTTC.

The chain recombines TRBV11-3 with TRBJ2-3, with a possible D match to TRBD2 (5 bases). In germline, CDR1 is SGHNT, CDR2 YENEEA. This CDR3 is 11 amino acids long. V was pared by 5 bases and J by 5 bases, with 5 bases between. The CDR3 region is CASSRGDTQYF. CDR3 bases: TGTGCCAGCAGCCGGGGAGATACGCAGTATTTT. The full variable domain, completed using reference TRBV11-3 and TRBJ2-3, is EAGVVQSPRYKIIEKKQPVAFWCNPISGHNTLYWYLQNLGQGPELLIRYENEEAVDDSQLPKDRFSAERLKGVDSTLKIQPAELGDSAVYLCASSRGDTQYFGPGTRLTVL.

The chain combines TRBV5-4 with TRBJ2-7; 12 nucleotides agree with TRBD2. CDR3 length equals 14 residues. Germline CDR1 SGHNT, CDR2 YYREEE (reference sequence). Trimming took 1 base from V and 6 from J; bases not matched to a gene: 2. CDR3 nucleotide sequence: TGTGCCAGCAGCTTGCGACTAGCGGGAGCCGAGCAGTACTTC. Protein product: CASSLRLAGAEQYF. The variable domain in full, completed from reference TRBV5-4 and TRBJ2-7, reads ETGVTQSPTHLIKTRGQQVTLRCSSQSGHNTVSWYQQALGQGPQFIFQYYREEENGRGNFPPRFSGLQFPNYSSELNVNALELDDSALYLCASSLRLAGAEQYFGPGTRLTVT.

This sequence joins TRBV27 and TRBJ1-5; no reliable D call. The germline CDR1 and CDR2 sequences are MNHEY and SMNVEV (reference sequence). This CDR3 spans 16 amino acids. V shed 0 bases and J shed 2 bases, with 11 bases lying between them. The CDR3 reads CASSLSPPRGNQPQHF. DNA for the CDR3: TGTGCCAGCAGTTTATCCCCCCCGAGGGGCAATCAGCCCCAGCATTTT.

This clone appeared a single time. The CDR3 DNA reads TGTGCCTGGAGTGTAACAGGGGGCCTTCAGCCCCAGCATTTT. Translation gives CAWSVTGGLQPQHF. The V call is TRBV30, the J call TRBJ1-5; TRBD1 aligns across 9 bases. The germline gives CDR1 GTSNPN, CDR2 SVGIG (reference sequence). V was clipped by 0 bases and J by 6 bases; unmatched bases: 3. The CDR3 consists of 14 residues.

The V gene is TRBV7-3, the J gene TRBJ1-1; D is possibly TRBD1 (5 bases). The ends were cut back, 0 bases at V and 4 bases at J, with 12 bases in the middle. The germline V gene encodes CDR1 SGHTA and CDR2 FQGTGA. The CDR3 consists of 15 residues. The CDR3 DNA sequence: TGTGCCAGCAGCTTAACTTCAGGGAGGGTCACTGAAGCTTTCTTT. Encoded protein: CASSLTSGRVTEAFF. Using reference TRBV7-3 and TRBJ1-1 for the parts outside the CDR3, the full variable domain is GAGVSQTPSNKVTEKGKYVELRCDPISGHTALYWYRQSLGQGPEFLIYFQGTGAADDSGLPNDRFFAVRPEGSVSTLKIQRTERGDSAVYLCASSLTSGRVTEAFFGQGTRLTVV.

As concerns this clone: This CDR3 is also generated by other DNA sequences in the sample. The V gene is TRBV2, the J gene TRBJ2-7; a possible D gene is TRBD2 (5 bases). There are 12 residues in the CDR3. Germline-derived CDR1 and CDR2 are SNHLY and FYNNEI. V was trimmed by 5 bases and J by 3 bases, leaving 8 bases between them. CDR3 in amino acids: CASSSGVYEQYF. CDR3 bases: TGTGCCAGCAGTAGCGGCGTCTACGAGCAGTACTTC.

A remark on this clone: Other DNA sequences within the sample encode an identical CDR3. This chain uses TRBV27 with TRBJ1-1, with D maybe TRBD1 (5 bases). Trimming removed 2 bases from V and 4 bases from J, with 8 bases in between. The germline V gene has CDR1 MNHEY and CDR2 SMNVEV (reference sequence). This CDR3 has 13 amino acids. CDR3 amino acids: CASSLGGGTEAFF. For the CDR3, the DNA is TGTGCCAGCAGTTTAGGGGGGGGCACTGAAGCTTTCTTT.

The rearrangement uses TRBV6-1 and TRBJ1-5, with D perhaps TRBD1 (5 bases). Looked up from germline, CDR1 is MNHNS and CDR2 is SASEGT. Trimming removed 1 base from V and 2 bases from J, with 9 bases in between. CDR3 size: 15 residues. The CDR3 loop reads CASSEDGGGNQPQHF. DNA of the CDR3: TGTGCCAGCAGTGAAGACGGGGGGGGCAATCAGCCCCAGCATTTT.

V and J are TRBV10-3 and TRBJ2-5; D gene unclear. Germline V CDR1 and CDR2: ENHRY, SYGVKD. The length of the CDR3 is 13 residues. V was trimmed by 2 bases and J by 3 bases, leaving 7 bases between them. CDR3 protein: CAISEMQEETQYF. In DNA, the CDR3 is TGTGCCATCAGTGAGATGCAGGAAGAGACCCAGTACTTC.

The V call is TRBV7-2, the J call TRBJ2-7; 8 bases map to TRBD1. Germline assignment: CDR1 SGHTA and CDR2 FQGNSA. V lost 3 bases, J lost 4 bases, and 5 bases stayed unmatched. The CDR3 is made up of 14 amino acids. CDR3 protein: CASSFQGQVYEQYF. The CDR3 nucleotides read TGTGCCAGCAGCTTCCAGGGACAGGTGTACGAGCAGTACTTC.

This chain links TRBV11-3 with TRBJ2-1; 8 bases align to TRBD2. The CDR3 loop spans 17 amino acids. The germline V gene has CDR1 SGHNT and CDR2 YENEEA. The V and J ends lost 2 bases and 2 bases, in that order; junction bases with no gene match: 8. CDR3 in amino acids: CASSLIRSLAAYNEQFF. The CDR3 DNA sequence: TGTGCCAGCAGCTTAATAAGATCACTAGCGGCCTACAATGAGCAGTTCTTC.

Comment on this clone: This sample includes further DNA sequences coding for the same CDR3. V usage is TRBV7-9 and J usage is TRBJ2-7; D call uncertain. This CDR3 spans 13 amino acids. The germline V and J ends were trimmed by 2 bases and 3 bases, with 8 bases remaining between them. The germline V gene encodes CDR1 SEHNR and CDR2 FQNEAQ (reference sequence). DNA for the CDR3: TGTGCCAGCAGCTTACCTCGAGGCTACGAGCAGTACTTC. This sequence encodes CASSLPRGYEQYF.